The rows below give T cell receptor beta chains drawn from one sample of a study of T-cell memory formation after mild COVID-19. Via MiXCR, TCRdb re-called the 5' RACE reads, giving one row per CDR3 protein. The sample comprises 400,000 or so distinct CDR3 sequences, 20% of which are singletons, and about 8.1% rests with the top ten. The sequencing input was PBMCs or a T cell subset sorted from them (not recorded which). These receptor sequences come from an adult woman who had mild COVID-19 (a few samples of this study predate the infection). Cell type and time point are not known. Each CDR3 is given with its conserved first and last residue. The D gene is left open where the match is weak. Where a row states a size, it is once, few, many or the class of an expanded clone; other rows omit it.

V: TRBV11-3
length: 13
J: TRBJ1-4
D: -
size: -
CDR3: CASSLTQNEKLFF
DNA: TGTGCCAGCAGCTTAACCCAGAATGAAAAACTGTTTTTT

V: TRBV10-3
length: 14
J: TRBJ2-7
D: -
size: -
CDR3: CAISDQTATYEQYF
DNA: TGTGCCATCAGTGACCAGACAGCAACCTACGAGCAGTACTTC

V: TRBV20-1
length: 14
J: TRBJ1-3
D: -
size: few
CDR3: CSASGGGSGNTIYF
DNA: TGCAGTGCTAGTGGAGGGGGTTCTGGAAACACCATATATTTT

V: TRBV7-6
length: 16
J: TRBJ1-1
D: -
size: -
CDR3: CASSLTNMGMNTEAFF
DNA: TGTGCCAGCAGCTTAACCAACATGGGCATGAACACTGAAGCTTTCTTT

V: TRBV7-6
length: 14
J: TRBJ2-2
D: -
size: -
CDR3: CASSLWGAGGELFF
DNA: TGTGCCAGCAGCTTGTGGGGGGCAGGCGGGGAGCTGTTTTTT

V: TRBV2
length: 15
J: TRBJ1-1
D: TRBD1
size: few
CDR3: CASISMTGRDTEAFF
DNA: TGTGCCAGCATTTCTATGACAGGGAGGGACACTGAAGCTTTCTTT

V: TRBV10-3
length: 15
J: TRBJ1-5
D: TRBD1
size: few
CDR3: CAISTTGNSNQPQHF
DNA: TGTGCCATCAGTACGACAGGGAATAGCAATCAGCCCCAGCATTTT

V: TRBV7-9
length: 11
J: TRBJ1-2
D: -
size: many
CDR3: CASSSLTANTF
DNA: TGTGCCAGCAGCTCGCTGACAGCGAACACCTTC

V: TRBV7-9
length: 14
J: TRBJ2-7
D: TRBD1
size: -
CDR3: CASARQGTYYEQYF
DNA: TGTGCCAGCGCCCGACAGGGGACCTACTACGAGCAGTACTTC

V: TRBV7-3
length: 14
J: TRBJ2-3
D: TRBD2
size: many
CDR3: CASSMTSGTDTQYF
DNA: TGTGCCAGCAGCATGACTAGCGGGACAGATACGCAGTATTTT

V: TRBV20-1
length: 14
J: TRBJ2-7
D: TRBD1
size: -
CDR3: CSAIPTGEGDEQYF
DNA: TGCAGTGCTATCCCGACAGGGGAAGGGGACGAGCAGTACTTC

V: TRBV20-1
length: 13
J: TRBJ2-3
D: TRBD2
size: -
CDR3: CSASAGGTDTQYF
DNA: TGCAGTGCTAGTGCGGGGGGCACAGATACGCAGTATTTT

V: TRBV6-2/TRBV6-3
length: 13
J: TRBJ2-7
D: -
size: many
CDR3: CASWAGYVSEQYF
DNA: TGTGCCAGCTGGGCAGGATATGTCTCCGAGCAGTACTTC

V: TRBV5-1
length: 14
J: TRBJ2-5
D: TRBD1
size: many
CDR3: CASSLGQGQETQYF
DNA: TGCGCCAGCAGCTTGGGACAGGGGCAAGAGACCCAGTACTTC

V: TRBV21-1
length: 19
J: TRBJ1-4
D: -
size: few
CDR3: CASSKVDPGDRVTNEKLFF
DNA: TGTGCCAGCAGTAAGGTCGACCCCGGGGATAGAGTAACTAATGAAAAACTGTTTTTT

V: TRBV5-1
length: 15
J: TRBJ2-5
D: -
size: few
CDR3: CASSSNSFKGETQYF
DNA: TGCGCCAGCAGCAGTAACAGTTTTAAGGGGGAGACCCAGTACTTC

V: TRBV20-1
length: 15
J: TRBJ2-3
D: -
size: -
CDR3: CSANKLSVSTDTQYF
DNA: TGCAGTGCTAACAAACTTAGCGTTAGCACAGATACGCAGTATTTT

V: TRBV21-1
length: 16
J: TRBJ1-2
D: -
size: few
CDR3: CASTENTTGSNYGYTF
DNA: TGTGCCAGCACCGAAAACACGACAGGCTCTAACTATGGCTACACCTTC